This T cell receptor (beta chain) was recovered during a study of blood T cells in healthy people across ages. Study-wide findings and caveats: Long-lived donors exceeded aged donors in naive CD4+ cells and diversity.

As to this clonotype: Its antigen is not known.

A second PCR, run for about 7 to 11 cycles, used a sample-barcoded 5' primer plus a J-beta primer mix. From the 5' RACE reads, TCRdb called clonotypes with MiXCR, one entry per CDR3 protein. The repertoire holds 1.5 million to 2 million distinct CDR3 sequences, about 32% seen once, with around 11% in the top ten. V was clipped by 8 bases and J by 0 bases, with 13 bases between them. CDR1 is SQVTM, CDR2 ANQGSEA, per germline. The CDR3 runs to 13 residues. The receptor's source is a young woman in good health. The sample comprised blood. The rearrangement uses TRBV29-1 and TRBJ1-1; D perhaps matches TRBD1 (6 bases). The CDR3 DNA sequence: TGCAGCCACAAGACAGGTCTGAACACTGAAGCTTTCTTT. Its protein product is CSHKTGLNTEAFF.